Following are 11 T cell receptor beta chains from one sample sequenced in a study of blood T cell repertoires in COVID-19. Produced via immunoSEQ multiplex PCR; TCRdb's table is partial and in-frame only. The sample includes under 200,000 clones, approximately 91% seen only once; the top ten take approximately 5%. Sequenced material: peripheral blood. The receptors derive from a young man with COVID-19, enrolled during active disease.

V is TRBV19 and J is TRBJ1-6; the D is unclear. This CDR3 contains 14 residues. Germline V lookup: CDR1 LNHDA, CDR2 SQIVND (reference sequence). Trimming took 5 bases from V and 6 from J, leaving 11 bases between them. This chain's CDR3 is CASSPWERNSPLHF. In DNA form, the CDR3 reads TGTGCCAGTAGTCCGTGGGAGCGTAATTCACCCCTCCACTTT.

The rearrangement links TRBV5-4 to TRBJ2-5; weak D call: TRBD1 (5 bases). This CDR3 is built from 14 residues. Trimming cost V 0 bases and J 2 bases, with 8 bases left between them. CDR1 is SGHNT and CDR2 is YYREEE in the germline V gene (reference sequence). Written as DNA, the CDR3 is TGTGCCAGCAGCTTGGGCAGGGTACAAGAGACCCAGTACTTC. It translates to CASSLGRVQETQYF.

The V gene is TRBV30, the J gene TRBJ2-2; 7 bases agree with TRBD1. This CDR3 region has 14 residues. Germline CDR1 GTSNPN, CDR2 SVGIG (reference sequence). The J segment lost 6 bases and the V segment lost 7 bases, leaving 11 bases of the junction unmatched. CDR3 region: CAFRGQSFPGELFF. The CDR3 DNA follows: TGTGCCTTTAGGGGACAGTCTTTCCCCGGGGAGCTGTTTTTT.

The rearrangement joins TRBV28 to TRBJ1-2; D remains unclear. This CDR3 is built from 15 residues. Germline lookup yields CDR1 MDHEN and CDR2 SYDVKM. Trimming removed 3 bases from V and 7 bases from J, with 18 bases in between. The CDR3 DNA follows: TGTGCCAGCAGTTTTAGTTTGGGCTCCTCTCGTGGCTACACCTTC. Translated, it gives CASSFSLGSSRGYTF.

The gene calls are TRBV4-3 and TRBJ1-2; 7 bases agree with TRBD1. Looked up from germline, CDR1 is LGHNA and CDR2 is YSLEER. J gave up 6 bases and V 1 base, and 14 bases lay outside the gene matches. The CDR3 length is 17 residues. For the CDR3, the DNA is TGCGCCAGCAGCCAAGTCAGGGGGAACCTCGGAAGCGATGGCTACACCTTC. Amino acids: CASSQVRGNLGSDGYTF.

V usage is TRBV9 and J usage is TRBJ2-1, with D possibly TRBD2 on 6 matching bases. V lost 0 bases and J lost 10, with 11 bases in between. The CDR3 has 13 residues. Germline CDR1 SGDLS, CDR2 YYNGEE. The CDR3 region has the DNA TGTGCCAGCAGCGTAGGTGCTAGCGACGAGCAGTTCTTC. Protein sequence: CASSVGASDEQFF.

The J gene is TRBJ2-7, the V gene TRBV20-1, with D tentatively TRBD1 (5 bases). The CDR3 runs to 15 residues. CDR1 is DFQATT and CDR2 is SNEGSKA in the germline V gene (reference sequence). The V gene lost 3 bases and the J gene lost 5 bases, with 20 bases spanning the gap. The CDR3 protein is CSASSVLNSRDEQYF. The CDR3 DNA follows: TGCAGTGCTAGTTCGGTTCTAAACAGCAGGGACGAGCAGTACTTC.

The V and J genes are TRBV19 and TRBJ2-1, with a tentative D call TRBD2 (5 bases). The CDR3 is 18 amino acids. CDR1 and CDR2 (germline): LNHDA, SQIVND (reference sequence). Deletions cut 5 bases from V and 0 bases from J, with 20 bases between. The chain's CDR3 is CASSSPLGRQRSYNEQFF. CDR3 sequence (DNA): TGTGCCAGTAGTTCCCCCCTGGGGAGACAACGCTCCTACAATGAGCAGTTCTTC.

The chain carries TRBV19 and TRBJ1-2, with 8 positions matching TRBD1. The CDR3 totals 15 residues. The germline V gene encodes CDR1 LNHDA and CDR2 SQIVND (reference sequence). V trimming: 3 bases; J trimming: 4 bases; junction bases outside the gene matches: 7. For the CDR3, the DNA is TGTGCCAGTAGTATTTCTCCAGGGGGCGCCTATGGCTACACCTTC. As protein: CASSISPGGAYGYTF.

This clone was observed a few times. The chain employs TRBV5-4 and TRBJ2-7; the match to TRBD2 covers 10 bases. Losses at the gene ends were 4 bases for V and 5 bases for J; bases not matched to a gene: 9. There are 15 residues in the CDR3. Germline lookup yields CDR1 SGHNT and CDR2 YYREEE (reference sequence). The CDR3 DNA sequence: TGTGCCAGCAGCCCACCCCTAGCGGGAGTCAACGAGCAGTACTTC. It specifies CASSPPLAGVNEQYF.

The CDR3: CASSPHSAGGPHAGELFF. The CDR3 coding sequence is TGTGCCAGCAGCCCACACTCAGCGGGAGGGCCACATGCCGGGGAGCTGTTTTTT. The genes are TRBV27 and TRBJ2-2; 10 bases agree with TRBD2. This CDR3 is 18 amino acids long. The junction had 16 bases not matched to a gene; V was cut back by 6 bases and J by 6 bases. Germline V CDR1 and CDR2: MNHEY, SMNVEV (reference sequence).